This TCR beta chain was identified in a study of blood T cell repertoires in COVID-19. Some clones are missing from TCRdb's copy, which holds only in-frame ones; the method was immunoSEQ multiplex PCR. The table records 300,000 to 400,000 clones, 80% to 90% of them present only once. The receptor was derived from a young man with active or convalescent COVID-19. Sequencing was carried out using peripheral blood.

CDR3 sequence: CSARGAGVGFF. As DNA, the CDR3 is TGCAGTGCTCGGGGGGCAGGGGTAGGTTTCTTT. V usage is TRBV20-1 and J usage is TRBJ1-1; TRBD1 might be the D (6 bases). The germline V gene has CDR1 DFQATT and CDR2 SNEGSKA (reference sequence). This CDR3 has 11 residues. V was trimmed by 5 bases and J by 13 bases, leaving 17 bases between them.